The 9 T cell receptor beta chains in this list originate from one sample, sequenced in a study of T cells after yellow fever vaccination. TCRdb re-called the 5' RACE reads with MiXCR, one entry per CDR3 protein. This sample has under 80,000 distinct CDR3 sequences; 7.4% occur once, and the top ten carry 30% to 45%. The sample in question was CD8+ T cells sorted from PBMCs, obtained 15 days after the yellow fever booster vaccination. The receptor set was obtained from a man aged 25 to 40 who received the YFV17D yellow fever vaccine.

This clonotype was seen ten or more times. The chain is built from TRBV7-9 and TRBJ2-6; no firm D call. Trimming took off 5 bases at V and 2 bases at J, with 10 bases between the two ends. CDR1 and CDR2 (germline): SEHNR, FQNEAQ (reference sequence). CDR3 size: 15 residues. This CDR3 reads CASSPSGAGANVLTF. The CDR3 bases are TGTGCCAGCAGCCCCTCGGGTGCTGGGGCCAACGTCCTGACTTTC.

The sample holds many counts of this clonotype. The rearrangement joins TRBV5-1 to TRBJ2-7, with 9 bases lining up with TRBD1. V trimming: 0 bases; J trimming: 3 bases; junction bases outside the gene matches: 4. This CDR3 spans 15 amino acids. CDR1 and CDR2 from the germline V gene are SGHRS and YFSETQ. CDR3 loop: CASSLVQGAVYEQYF. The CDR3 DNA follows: TGCGCCAGCAGCTTGGTACAGGGGGCGGTCTACGAGCAGTACTTC.

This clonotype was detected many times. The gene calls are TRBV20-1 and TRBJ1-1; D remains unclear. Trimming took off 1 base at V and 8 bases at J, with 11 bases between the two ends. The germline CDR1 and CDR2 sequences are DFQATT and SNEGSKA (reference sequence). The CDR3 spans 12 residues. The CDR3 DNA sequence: TGCAGTGCTAGAGTCCGAGGGAACGAAGCTTTCTTT. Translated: CSARVRGNEAFF.

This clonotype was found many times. CDR3 DNA sequence: TGCAGTGCTAGAGATATGGGAACTGAGCAGTTCTTC. Protein: CSARDMGTEQFF. V is TRBV20-1 and J is TRBJ2-1, with D unclear. The CDR3 runs to 12 residues. CDR1 and CDR2 from the germline V gene are DFQATT and SNEGSKA (reference sequence). V lost 0 bases and J 9 bases, leaving 9 bases between the germline ends.

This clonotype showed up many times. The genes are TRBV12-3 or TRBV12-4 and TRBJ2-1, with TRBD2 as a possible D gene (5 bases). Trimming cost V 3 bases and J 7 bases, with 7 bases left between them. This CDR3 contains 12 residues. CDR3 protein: CASSFGVNEQFF. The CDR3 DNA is TGTGCCAGCAGTTTCGGGGTGAATGAGCAGTTCTTC.

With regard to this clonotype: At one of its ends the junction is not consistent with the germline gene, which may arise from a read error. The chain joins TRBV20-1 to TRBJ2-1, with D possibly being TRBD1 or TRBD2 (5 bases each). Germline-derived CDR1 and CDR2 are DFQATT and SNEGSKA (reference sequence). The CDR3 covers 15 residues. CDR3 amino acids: CSARMGPLSYDEQFF. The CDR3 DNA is TGCAGTGCTAGGATGGGACCCCTCTCCTACGATGAGCAGTTCTTC.

This chain's CDR3 is CASSFSRTEKRGRTDTQYF. CDR3 nucleotide sequence: TGTGCCAGCAGCTTTAGTCGGACGGAAAAGCGGGGCCGCACAGATACGCAGTATTTT. The chain couples TRBV7-6 to TRBJ2-3, with 7 positions matching TRBD2. In germline, CDR1 is SGHVS, CDR2 FNYEAQ. There are 19 residues in the CDR3. Germline trimming cut 3 bases from V and 1 base from J; bases unmatched to any gene: 16.

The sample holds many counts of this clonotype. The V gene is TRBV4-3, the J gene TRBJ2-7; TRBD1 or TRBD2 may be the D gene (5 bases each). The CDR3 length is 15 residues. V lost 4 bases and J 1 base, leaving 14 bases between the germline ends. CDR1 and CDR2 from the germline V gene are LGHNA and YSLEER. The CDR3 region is CASSPHSGPSYEQYF. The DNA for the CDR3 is TGCGCCAGCAGCCCCCATTCGGGGCCATCCTACGAGCAGTACTTC.

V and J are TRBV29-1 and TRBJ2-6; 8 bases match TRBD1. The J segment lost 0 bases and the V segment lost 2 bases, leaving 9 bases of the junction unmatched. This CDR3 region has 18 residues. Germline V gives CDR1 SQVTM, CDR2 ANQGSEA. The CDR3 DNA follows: TGCAGCGTTGAACGGTTTGGACAGGGAGTCTCTGGGGCCAACGTCCTGACTTTC. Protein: CSVERFGQGVSGANVLTF.